This T cell receptor (beta chain) was sequenced in a study of blood T cell repertoires in COVID-19. As for the study in general: The United States, Italy and Spain supplied acute and convalescent COVID-19 samples. T cells, B-cell-depleted T cells, or PBMCs provided the cDNA or gDNA that served as material.

Per the authors' pipeline: For nucleated cells, counts were estimated from reference gene primer amplification. Using immunoSEQ multiplex PCR, the repertoire was profiled, and TCRdb retains in-frame clones only, with some absent. The V and J calls and the clone size are those of that table, but D and trimming were determined from the DNA. The data show around 160,000 clones, with nearly 80% seen just once and around 13% held by the top ten. The sequence derives from a woman older than 75 with acute or convalescent COVID-19. The sample comprised peripheral blood.

Written as DNA, the CDR3 is TGCGCCACCTCCGGACAGGACACTGAAGCTTTCTTT. Residues: CATSGQDTEAFF. The genes are TRBV10-1 and TRBJ1-1, with 7 bases lining up with TRBD1. The junction had 5 bases not matched to a gene; V was cut back by 10 bases and J by 3 bases. Per germline, CDR1 WNHNN and CDR2 SYGVQD (reference sequence). The CDR3 has 12 residues.